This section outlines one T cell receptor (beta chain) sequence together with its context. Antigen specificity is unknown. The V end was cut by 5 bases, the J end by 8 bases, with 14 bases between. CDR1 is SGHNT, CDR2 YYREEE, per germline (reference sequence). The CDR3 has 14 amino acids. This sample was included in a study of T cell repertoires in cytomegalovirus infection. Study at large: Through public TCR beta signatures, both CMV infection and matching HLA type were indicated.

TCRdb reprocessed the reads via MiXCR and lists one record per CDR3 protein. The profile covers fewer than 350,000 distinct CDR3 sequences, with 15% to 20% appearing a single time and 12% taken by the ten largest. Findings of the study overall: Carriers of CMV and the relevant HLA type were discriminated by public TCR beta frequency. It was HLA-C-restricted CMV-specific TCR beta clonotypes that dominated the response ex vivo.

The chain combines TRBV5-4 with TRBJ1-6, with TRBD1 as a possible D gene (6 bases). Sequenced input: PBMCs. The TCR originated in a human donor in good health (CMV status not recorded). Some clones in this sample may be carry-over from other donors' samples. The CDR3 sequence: CASRQGRMDSPLHF. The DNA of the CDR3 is TGTGCCAGCAGGCAGGGGAGAATGGATTCACCCCTCCACTTT.